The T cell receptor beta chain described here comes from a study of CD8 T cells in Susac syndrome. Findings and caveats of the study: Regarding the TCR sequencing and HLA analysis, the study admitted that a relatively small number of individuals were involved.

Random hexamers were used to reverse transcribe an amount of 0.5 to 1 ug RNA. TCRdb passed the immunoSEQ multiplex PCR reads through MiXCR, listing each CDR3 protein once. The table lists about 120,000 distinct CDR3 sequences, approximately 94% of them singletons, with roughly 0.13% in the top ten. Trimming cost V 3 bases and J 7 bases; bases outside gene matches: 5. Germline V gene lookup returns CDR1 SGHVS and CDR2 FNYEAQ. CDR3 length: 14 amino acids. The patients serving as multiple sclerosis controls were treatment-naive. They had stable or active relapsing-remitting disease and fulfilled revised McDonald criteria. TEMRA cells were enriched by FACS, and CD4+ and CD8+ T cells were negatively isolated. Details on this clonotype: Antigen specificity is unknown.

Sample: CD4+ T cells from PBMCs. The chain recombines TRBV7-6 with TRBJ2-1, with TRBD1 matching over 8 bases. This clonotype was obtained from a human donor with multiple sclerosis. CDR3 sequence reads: CASSLDRAVNEQFF. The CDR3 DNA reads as TGTGCCAGCAGCTTGGACAGGGCTGTAAATGAGCAGTTCTTC.